Sequencing of this T cell receptor (beta chain) was carried out in a study of T-cell memory formation after mild COVID-19. TCRdb re-derived calls from the 5' RACE reads in MiXCR, one entry per CDR3 protein. The data contain under 350,000 distinct CDR3 sequences, 15% to 20% of them singletons. The TCR comes from a man younger than 30 who had mild COVID-19 (a few samples of this study predate the infection). Cell type and time point are not known. Sequencing was carried out using PBMCs or a T cell subset sorted from them (not recorded which).

The CDR3 protein is CATVGGADTQYF. The CDR3, as DNA: TGTGCCACCGTTGGAGGGGCAGATACGCAGTATTTT. This chain connects TRBV6-5 to TRBJ2-3; possible D gene TRBD2, 6 bases. The ends were cut back, 10 bases at V and 4 bases at J, with 12 bases in the middle. CDR1 MNHEY and CDR2 SVGAGI come from the germline V gene. There are 12 residues in the CDR3.